The sequence of this T cell receptor beta chain was determined in a study of blood T cells in healthy people across ages. The germline V gene has CDR1 DFQATT and CDR2 SNEGSKA (reference sequence). CDR3 size: 16 residues. V lost 0 bases and J lost 5; bases outside the gene matches: 10. A second PCR, run for 7 to 11 cycles, used a sample-barcoded 5' primer plus a J-beta primer mix. TCRdb itself ran the 5' RACE reads through MiXCR, one entry per CDR3 protein. Of under 2,000,000 distinct CDR3 sequences listed, just under 50% were seen once; the top ten hold 2% to 2.5%. The sample consisted of blood. This chain connects TRBV20-1 to TRBJ2-1; 7 bases fit TRBD2. This receptor was taken from a woman aged 40 to 49 in good health. For the CDR3, the DNA is TGCAGTGCTAGAGAGGTAACGGGGGGATCCCACAATGAGCAGTTCTTC. The encoded protein is CSAREVTGGSHNEQFF.